This T cell receptor beta chain was profiled in a study of neoadjuvant nivolumab and ipilimumab in lung cancer. Broader study findings: TCR richness and clonality were higher in tumors than adjacent uninvolved lung. From pretherapy to surgery, tumor richness and clonality rose with dual therapy. Blood richness before therapy tracked richness in tumors resected after neoadjuvant therapy. Only a single major-pathologic-response sample was available for clonality analysis.

This clone was counted once. The antigen remains undetermined. The ends were cut back, 3 bases at V and 2 bases at J, with 8 bases in the middle. The CDR3 sequence is 14 residues long. CDR1 and CDR2 from the germline V gene are SNHLY and FYNNEI. Clones were sequenced by immunoSEQ multiplex PCR, and TCRdb holds only the in-frame ones, with some missing. The sample yields around 30,000 clones, 65% to 85% seen once. Sample: peripheral blood, taken before neoadjuvant nivolumab, alone or with ipilimumab. The clonotype comes from an adult with non-small cell lung cancer. The chain recombines TRBV2 with TRBJ2-1; D remains unclear. CDR3 loop: CASSESAAYNEQFF. For the CDR3, the DNA is TGTGCCAGCAGTGAGTCGGCCGCCTACAATGAGCAGTTCTTC.